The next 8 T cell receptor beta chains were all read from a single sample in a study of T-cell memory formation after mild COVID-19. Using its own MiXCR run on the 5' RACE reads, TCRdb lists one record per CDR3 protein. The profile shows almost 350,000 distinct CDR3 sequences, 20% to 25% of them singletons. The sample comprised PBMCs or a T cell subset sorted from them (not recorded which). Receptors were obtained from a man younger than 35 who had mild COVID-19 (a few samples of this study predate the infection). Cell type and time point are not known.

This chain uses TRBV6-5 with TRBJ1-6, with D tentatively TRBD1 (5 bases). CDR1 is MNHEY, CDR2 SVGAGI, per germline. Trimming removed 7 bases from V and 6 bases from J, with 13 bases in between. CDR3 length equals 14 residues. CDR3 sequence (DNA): TGTGCCAGCAAATGGGCAGGGAGTAATTCACCCCTCCACTTT. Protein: CASKWAGSNSPLHF.

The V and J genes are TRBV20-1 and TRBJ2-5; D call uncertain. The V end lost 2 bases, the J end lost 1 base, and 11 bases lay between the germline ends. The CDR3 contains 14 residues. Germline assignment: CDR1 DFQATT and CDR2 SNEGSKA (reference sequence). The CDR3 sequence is CSARRQIVQETQYF. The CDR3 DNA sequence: TGCAGTGCTAGACGGCAGATAGTCCAAGAGACCCAGTACTTC.

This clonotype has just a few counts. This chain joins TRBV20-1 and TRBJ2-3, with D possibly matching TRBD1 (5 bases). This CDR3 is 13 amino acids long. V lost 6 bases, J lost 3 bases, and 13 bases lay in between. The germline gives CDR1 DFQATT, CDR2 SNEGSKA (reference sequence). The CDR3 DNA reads TGCAGTGCGCCACAAGACAGTACAGATACGCAGTATTTT. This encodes CSAPQDSTDTQYF.

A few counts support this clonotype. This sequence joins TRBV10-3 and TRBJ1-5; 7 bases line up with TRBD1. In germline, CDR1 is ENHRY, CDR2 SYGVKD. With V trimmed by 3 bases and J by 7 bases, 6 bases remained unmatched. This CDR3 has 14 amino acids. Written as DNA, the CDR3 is TGTGCCATCAGTGAAGACAGGGCGGACCAGCCCCAGCATTTT. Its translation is CAISEDRADQPQHF.

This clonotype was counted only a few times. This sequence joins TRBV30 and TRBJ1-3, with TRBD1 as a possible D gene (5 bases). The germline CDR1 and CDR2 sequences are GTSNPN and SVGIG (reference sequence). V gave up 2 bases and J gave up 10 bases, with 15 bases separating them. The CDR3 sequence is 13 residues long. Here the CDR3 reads CAWSFGTAVTIYF. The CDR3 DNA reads TGTGCCTGGAGTTTTGGGACGGCGGTGACCATATATTTT.

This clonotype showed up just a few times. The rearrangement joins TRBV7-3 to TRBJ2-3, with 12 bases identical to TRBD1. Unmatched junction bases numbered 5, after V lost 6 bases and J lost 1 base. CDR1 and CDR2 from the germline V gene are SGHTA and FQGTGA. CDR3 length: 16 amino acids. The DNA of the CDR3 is TGTGCCAGCAGTAAGGGACAGGGGGCAGGCACAGATACGCAGTATTTT. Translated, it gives CASSKGQGAGTDTQYF.

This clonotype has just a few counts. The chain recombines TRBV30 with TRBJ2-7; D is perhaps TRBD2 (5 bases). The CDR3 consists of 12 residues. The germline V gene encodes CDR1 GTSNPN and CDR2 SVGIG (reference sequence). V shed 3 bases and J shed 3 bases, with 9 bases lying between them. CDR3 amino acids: CAWSRGGYEQYF. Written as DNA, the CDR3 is TGTGCCTGGAGCCGGGGTGGCTACGAGCAGTACTTC.

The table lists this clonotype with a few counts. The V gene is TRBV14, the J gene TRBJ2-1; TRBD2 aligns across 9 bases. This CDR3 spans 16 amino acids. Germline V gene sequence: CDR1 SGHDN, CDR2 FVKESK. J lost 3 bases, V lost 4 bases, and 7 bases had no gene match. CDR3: CASSPRGSGGYNEQFF. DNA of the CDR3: TGTGCCAGCAGCCCCCGCGGTAGCGGGGGCTACAATGAGCAGTTCTTC.